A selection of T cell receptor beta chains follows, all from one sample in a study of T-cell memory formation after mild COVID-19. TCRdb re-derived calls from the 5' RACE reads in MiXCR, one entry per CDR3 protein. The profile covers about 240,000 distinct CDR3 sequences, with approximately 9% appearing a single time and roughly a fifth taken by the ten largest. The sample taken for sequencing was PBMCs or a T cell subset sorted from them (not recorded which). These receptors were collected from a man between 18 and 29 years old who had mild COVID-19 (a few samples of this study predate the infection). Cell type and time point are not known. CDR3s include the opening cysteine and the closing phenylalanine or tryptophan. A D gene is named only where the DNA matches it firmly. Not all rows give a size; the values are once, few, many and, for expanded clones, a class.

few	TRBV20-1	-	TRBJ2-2	TGCAGTGCTAGAGCGGCGAGGAGGGGCACCGGGGAGCTGTTTTTT	CSARAARRGTGELFF
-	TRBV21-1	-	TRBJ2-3	TGTGCCAGCAGCAAAGGAAAGGGGAAAACAGATACGCAGTATTTT	CASSKGKGKTDTQYF
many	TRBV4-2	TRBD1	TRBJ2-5	TGTGCCAGCAGCCTTTGGGACAGCCTCCAAGAGACCCAGTACTTC	CASSLWDSLQETQYF
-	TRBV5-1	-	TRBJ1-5	TGCGCCAGCAGCTTGGTTCCGGGGGGGAATCAGCCCCAGCATTTT	CASSLVPGGNQPQHF
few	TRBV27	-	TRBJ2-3	TGTGCCAGCAGTTTAACCTTGGACGACACAGATACGCAGTATTTT	CASSLTLDDTDTQYF
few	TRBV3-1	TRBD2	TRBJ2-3	TGTGCCAGCAGCCCCCCGCCTGGTGGGGGGGTGGCAGATACGCAGTATTTT	CASSPPPGGGVADTQYF
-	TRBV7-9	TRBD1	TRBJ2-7	TGTGCCAGCAGCGGAGACCTCGGGACAGGGCCCTACGAGCAGTACTTC	CASSGDLGTGPYEQYF
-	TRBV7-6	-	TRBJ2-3	TGTGCCAGCAGCTTTAGCGTAAGCACAGATACGCAGTATTTT	CASSFSVSTDTQYF
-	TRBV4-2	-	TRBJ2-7	TGTGCCAGCAGCCAAGGTCGCCTAGCCCACGAGCAGTACTTC	CASSQGRLAHEQYF
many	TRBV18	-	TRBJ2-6	TGTGCCAGCTCACCAGTCGGGGAGGCTGGGGCCAACGTCCTGACTTTC	CASSPVGEAGANVLTF
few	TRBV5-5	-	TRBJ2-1	TGTGCCAGCAGCCAGACCGGGATCTTAGATGAGCAGTTCTTC	CASSQTGILDEQFF
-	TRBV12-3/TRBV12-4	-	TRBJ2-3	TGTGCCAGCAGTCGTACCGGGGTCCCAGATACGCAGTATTTT	CASSRTGVPDTQYF
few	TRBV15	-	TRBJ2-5	TGTGCCACCAGCACCCGACAGACCCAAGAGACCCAGTACTTC	CATSTRQTQETQYF
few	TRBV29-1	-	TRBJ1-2	TGCAGCGTTGTCGAGGGCCGCTATGGCTACACCTTC	CSVVEGRYGYTF
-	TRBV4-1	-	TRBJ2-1	TGCGCCAGCAGCCAACGGGGGCGAGGTGGCGGCTACAATGAGCAGTTCTTC	CASSQRGRGGGYNEQFF
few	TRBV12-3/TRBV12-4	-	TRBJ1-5	TGTGCCAGCAGTTTATGGGGTGAGAGTCAGCCCCAGCATTTT	CASSLWGESQPQHF
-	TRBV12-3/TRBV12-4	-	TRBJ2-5	TGTGCCAGCAGCCGACTCAGGAGGGGTGGAGAGACCCAGTACTTC	CASSRLRRGGETQYF
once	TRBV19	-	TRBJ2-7	TGTGCCAGTACCAGCGCAAGCTCCTACGAGCAGTACTTC	CASTSASSYEQYF
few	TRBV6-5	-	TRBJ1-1	TGTGCCAGCACCCGACGGGCCAGGGGTGGGACTGAAGCTTTCTTT	CASTRRARGGTEAFF
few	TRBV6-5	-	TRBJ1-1	TGTGCCAGCAGTTACCACCGGGACTCGGGAGCTGAAGCTTTCTTT	CASSYHRDSGAEAFF
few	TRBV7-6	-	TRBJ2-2	TGTGCCAGCAGCTTATTCTTGGCAGCGAACACCGGGGAGCTGTTTTTT	CASSLFLAANTGELFF
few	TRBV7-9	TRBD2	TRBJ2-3	TGTGCCAGCAGCTTAGCGGGACTAGCGGATACGCAGTATTTT	CASSLAGLADTQYF
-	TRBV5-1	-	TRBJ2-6	TGCGCCAGCAGCGTCGTCCAGGGACCCGGGGCCAACGTCCTGACTTTC	CASSVVQGPGANVLTF
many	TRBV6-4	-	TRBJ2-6	TGTGCCAGCAGTGACAACTCTGGGGCCAACGTCCTGACTTTC	CASSDNSGANVLTF
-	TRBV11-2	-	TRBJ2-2	TGTGCCAGCAGCTCTCAACTGAACACCGGGGAGCTGTTTTTT	CASSSQLNTGELFF
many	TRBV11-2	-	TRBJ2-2	TGTGCCAGCAGCTTAGCCTACCAGGTGTCCGGGGAGCTGTTTTTT	CASSLAYQVSGELFF
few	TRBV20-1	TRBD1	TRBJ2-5	TGCAGTGCCATCCCAAGGACAGGATTCCAAGAGACCCAGTACTTC	CSAIPRTGFQETQYF
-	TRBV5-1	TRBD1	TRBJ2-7	TGCGCCAGCAGATCACAGGGGGCCCTCCACGAGCAGTACTTC	CASRSQGALHEQYF
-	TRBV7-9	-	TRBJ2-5	TGTGCCAGCAGGCGACAGGGCGGAAGGAGCGGGGAGACCCAGTACTTC	CASRRQGGRSGETQYF
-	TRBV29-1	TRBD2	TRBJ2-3	TGCAGCGTTGGCGGGGGGGCCACAGATACGCAGTATTTT	CSVGGGATDTQYF
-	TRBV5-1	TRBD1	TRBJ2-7	TGCGCCAGCAGCCCCGGACAGGGTAGATCCTACGAGCAGTACTTC	CASSPGQGRSYEQYF
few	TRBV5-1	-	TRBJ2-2	TGCGCCAGCAGCTTGGAATCGAACACCGGGGAGCTGTTTTTT	CASSLESNTGELFF
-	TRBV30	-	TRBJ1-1	TGTGCCTGGAGTGAGTGGGCTGAAGCTTTCTTT	CAWSEWAEAFF
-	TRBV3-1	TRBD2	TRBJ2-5	TGTGCCAGCAGCCAGTTAGCGGGGGGGAAAGAGACCCAGTACTTC	CASSQLAGGKETQYF
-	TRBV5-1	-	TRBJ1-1	TGCGCCAGCAGCTTGGCGGGGGGCCCTGAAGCTTTCTTT	CASSLAGGPEAFF
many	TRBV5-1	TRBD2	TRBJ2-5	TGCGCCAGCAGCATGTCGGGACTAGAGCAAGAGACCCAGTACTTC	CASSMSGLEQETQYF
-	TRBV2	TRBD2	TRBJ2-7	TGTGCCAGCAGCGAGAGGTGGCTAGCGGGGGGCTCCTACGAGCAGTACTTC	CASSERWLAGGSYEQYF
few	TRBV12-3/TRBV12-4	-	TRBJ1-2	TGTGCCAGCAGTACAACATGGGACCCACGTCGCTATGGCTACACCTTC	CASSTTWDPRRYGYTF
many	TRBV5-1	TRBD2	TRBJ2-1	TGCGCCAGCAGCCGATCACTAGCGGGGGCCCACAATGAGCAGTTCTTC	CASSRSLAGAHNEQFF
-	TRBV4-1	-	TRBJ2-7	TGCGCCAGCAGCCGGATCCCCCCTTCGCAGGGGCCACGATCCTACGAGCAGTACTTC	CASSRIPPSQGPRSYEQYF
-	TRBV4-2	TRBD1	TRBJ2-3	TGTGCCAGCAGCCAGCACGGACAGGGGAGCACAGATACGCAGTATTTT	CASSQHGQGSTDTQYF
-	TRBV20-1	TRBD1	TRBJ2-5	TGCAGTGCTGCCTCAGGGGGCCAAGAGACCCAGTACTTC	CSAASGGQETQYF
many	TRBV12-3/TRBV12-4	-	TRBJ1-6	TGTGCCAGCAAACGCAGGGAAGTGTTTAATTCACCCCTCCACTTT	CASKRREVFNSPLHF
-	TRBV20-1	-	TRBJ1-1	TGCAGTGCTAGAGATAGAAGGGGGAGCCAGAACACTGAAGCTTTCTTT	CSARDRRGSQNTEAFF
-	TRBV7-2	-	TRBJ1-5	TGTGCCAGCACCGAATGGGTGGCAGGGATTACCAGGCCCCAGCATTTT	CASTEWVAGITRPQHF
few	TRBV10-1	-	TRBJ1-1	TGCGCCAGCAGCGACAGGTCGAACACTGAAGCTTTCTTT	CASSDRSNTEAFF
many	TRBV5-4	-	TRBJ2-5	TGTGCCAGCAGCCAGGGTTCAGTAGAGACCCAGTACTTC	CASSQGSVETQYF
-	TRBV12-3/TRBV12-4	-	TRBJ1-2	TGTGCCAGCAGCCAAGGGAGTGGCTATGGCTACACCTTC	CASSQGSGYGYTF
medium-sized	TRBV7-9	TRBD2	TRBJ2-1	TGTGCCAGCAGCTTAGTTGGAGCGGGGAACAATGAGCAGTTCTTC	CASSLVGAGNNEQFF
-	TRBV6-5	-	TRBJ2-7	TGTGCCAGCAGTTACTCGGGGGAATCGCACTACGAGCAGTACTTC	CASSYSGESHYEQYF